The sequence of this T cell receptor beta chain was determined in a study of blood T cells in healthy people across ages. For the second PCR, which ran for 7 to 11 cycles, a sample-barcoded 5' primer and a J-beta primer mix were used. MiXCR, applied by TCRdb to the 5' RACE reads, yields one record per CDR3 protein. The sample holds more than 650,000 distinct CDR3 sequences; 20% to 25% are singletons and the top ten take about 20%. A minimum of 5 micrograms of total RNA was extracted per sample. Trimming pared 11 bases from V and 8 bases from J, leaving 19 bases between. Germline V gene sequence: CDR1 ENHRY, CDR2 SYGVKD. CDR3 length equals 13 residues.

This receptor was identified in a man aged 65 to 85 in good health. The sequenced material came from blood. V and J are TRBV10-3 and TRBJ2-1; D remains ambiguous. The CDR3 spells CAATDDVVHEQFF. The CDR3 DNA reads as TGTGCCGCAACGGACGACGTAGTGCATGAGCAGTTCTTC.